These 10 T cell receptor beta chains were all obtained from the same sample, sequenced in a study of shared clonotypes between healthy human individuals. Some clones are missing from TCRdb's copy, which holds only in-frame ones; the method was immunoSEQ multiplex PCR. The sample holds about 490,000 clones; 70% to 80% are singletons and the top ten take approximately 12%. Sequencing was done on a sample of PBMCs. These receptors were obtained from a woman between 35 and 50 years old in good health. Some clones in this sample may be carry-over from other donors' samples.

The chain employs TRBV2 and TRBJ1-1; unclear D gene. V was pared by 3 bases and J by 1 base, with 9 bases between. The CDR3 covers 14 residues. Germline lookup yields CDR1 SNHLY and CDR2 FYNNEI. CDR3 loop: CASSDPRGNTEAFF. DNA of the CDR3: TGTGCCAGCAGTGATCCGCGGGGGAACACTGAAGCTTTCTTT.

This chain uses TRBV19 with TRBJ2-2; TRBD2 aligns across 7 bases. The CDR3 has 16 amino acids. CDR1 and CDR2 (germline): LNHDA, SQIVND (reference sequence). Trimming took 7 bases from V and 5 from J; bases not matched to a gene: 13. The CDR3 sequence: CASTPRGLAATGELFF. Here the CDR3 DNA reads TGTGCCAGTACCCCCCGAGGGCTAGCGGCTACCGGGGAGCTGTTTTTT.

The sample holds a few counts of this clone. V and J are TRBV7-9 and TRBJ1-1; weak D call: TRBD1 (6 bases). The germline V gene has CDR1 SEHNR and CDR2 FQNEAQ (reference sequence). This CDR3 spans 14 amino acids. Deletions cut 5 bases from V and 3 bases from J, with 13 bases between. The CDR3 protein is CASSPTGTHTEAFF. CDR3 coding DNA: TGTGCCAGCAGCCCAACAGGGACCCACACTGAAGCTTTCTTT. Supplemented by reference TRBV7-9 and TRBJ1-1, the full variable domain reads DTGVSQNPRHKITKRGQNVTFRCDPISEHNRLYWYRQTLGQGPEFLTYFQNEAQLEKSRLLSDRFSAERPKGSFSTLEIQRTEQGDSAMYLCASSPTGTHTEAFFGQGTRLTVV.

The V and J genes are TRBV7-9 and TRBJ2-3; D unclear. This CDR3 contains 12 residues. Germline loops: CDR1 SEHNR, CDR2 FQNEAQ (reference sequence). The V and J ends lost 5 bases and 2 bases respectively, with 5 bases between them. CDR3 sequence reads: CASSPTTDTQYF. CDR3 in DNA: TGTGCCAGCAGCCCCACCACAGATACGCAGTATTTT.

This clone has a single count. J is TRBJ1-5 and V is TRBV7-9; D is ambiguous. V was clipped by 1 base and J by 0 bases, with 10 bases between them. CDR3 size: 16 residues. The germline gives CDR1 SEHNR, CDR2 FQNEAQ (reference sequence). The CDR3 is CASSLGAGSSNQPQHF. The DNA of the CDR3 is TGTGCCAGCAGCTTAGGGGCCGGGAGTAGCAATCAGCCCCAGCATTTT.

This chain joins TRBV30 and TRBJ1-5, with D unclear. CDR1 is GTSNPN and CDR2 is SVGIG in the germline V gene (reference sequence). Trimming pared 2 bases from V and 0 bases from J, leaving 11 bases between. The CDR3 has 15 amino acids. Here the CDR3 DNA reads TGTGCCTGGAGTACTGGTGCGTATAGCAATCAGCCCCAGCATTTT. This codes for CAWSTGAYSNQPQHF. The full variable domain, completed using reference TRBV30 and TRBJ1-5, is SQTIHQWPATLVQPVGSPLSLECTVEGTSNPNLYWYRQAAGRGLQLLFYSVGIGQISSEVPQNLSASRPQDRQFILSSKKLLLSDSGFYLCAWSTGAYSNQPQHFGDGTRLSIL.

The chain uses TRBV9 and TRBJ2-3; 10 nucleotides match TRBD2. There are 17 residues in the CDR3. Germline V gene sequence: CDR1 SGDLS, CDR2 YYNGEE. V was clipped by 4 bases and J by 4 bases; unmatched bases: 12. The CDR3 DNA sequence: TGTGCCAGCAGCCTCGCAGGCGGAGCGGGAGGGGCAGATACGCAGTATTTT. As protein: CASSLAGGAGGADTQYF.

Note on this clone: The same CDR3 arises from other DNA sequences in this sample as well. The V and J genes are TRBV5-1 and TRBJ1-5; no firm D call. V was cut by 5 bases and J by 0 bases, with 6 bases left in between. The CDR3 extends over 13 amino acids. The germline gives CDR1 SGHRS, CDR2 YFSETQ. The CDR3 region is CASSENSNQPQHF. The CDR3 region has the DNA TGCGCCAGCAGTGAGAATAGCAATCAGCCCCAGCATTTT.

The DNA of the CDR3 is TGTGCCAGCAGTCTTACAGGGGCCTATGGCTACACCTTC. Translation gives CASSLTGAYGYTF. The V gene is TRBV6-6, the J gene TRBJ1-2; TRBD1 matches at 7 bases. The CDR3 loop spans 13 amino acids. Per germline, CDR1 MNHNY and CDR2 SVGAGI (reference sequence). The V segment lost 5 bases and the J segment 4 bases; nucleotides outside the gene matches: 4.

The J gene is TRBJ2-7, the V gene TRBV7-2, with 10 bases matching TRBD2. V lost 5 bases and J lost 2; bases outside the gene matches: 12. Germline assignment: CDR1 SGHTA and CDR2 FQGNSA. The CDR3 has 17 residues. The chain's CDR3 is CASSLATGLAETYEQYF. The DNA of the CDR3 is TGTGCCAGCAGCCTGGCGACAGGACTAGCGGAGACCTACGAGCAGTACTTC. Combining the CDR3 with reference TRBV7-2 and TRBJ2-7 gives the whole variable domain GAGVSQSPSNKVTEKGKDVELRCDPISGHTALYWYRQSLGQGLEFLIYFQGNSAPDKSGLPSDRFSAERTGGSVSTLTIQRTQQEDSAVYLCASSLATGLAETYEQYFGPGTRLTVT.